One and the same sample provided the 9 T cell receptor beta chains below, sequenced in a study of T cell repertoires in cytomegalovirus infection. TCRdb used MiXCR to reprocess the reads, holding one entry per CDR3 protein. The sample carries approximately 770,000 distinct CDR3 sequences, just under 30% recorded once. Their cognate antigens are unknown. The source was cultured CD8+ T cells from PBMCs, collected from culture after CMV antigen stimulation. The receptors originated from a human donor in good health (CMV status not recorded). Some clones in this sample may be carry-over from other donors' samples.

V gene TRBV12-3 or TRBV12-4 combines with J gene TRBJ2-3; 10 nucleotides align to TRBD2. With 2 bases clipped from V and 2 bases from J, the junction kept 4 bases outside the gene matches. CDR3 size: 16 residues. Here the CDR3 DNA reads TGTGCCAGCAGTTTAAGCGGGGGGGCGACCACAGATACGCAGTATTTT. Translated: CASSLSGGATTDTQYF.

The chain links TRBV20-1 to TRBJ2-7; D unclear. Trimming stripped 0 bases from V and 4 bases from J, with 4 bases between. The CDR3 extends over 11 amino acids. Germline V gene data show CDR1 as DFQATT and CDR2 as SNEGSKA (reference sequence). The CDR3 nucleotides read TGCAGTGCTAGAGAGCGGTACGAGCAGTACGTC. Amino acids: CSARERYEQYV.

The gene calls are TRBV11-2 and TRBJ2-5, with D tentatively TRBD1 (6 bases). Trimming removed 5 bases from V and 1 base from J, with 14 bases in between. In germline, CDR1 is SGHAT, CDR2 FQNNGV. The CDR3 is 15 residues long. The CDR3 DNA reads TGTGCCAGCAGCGCTACCGACAGGACCCAAGAGACCCAGTACTTC. Residues: CASSATDRTQETQYF.

The chain carries TRBV12-3 or TRBV12-4 and TRBJ1-2, with no clear D. This CDR3 has 11 residues. V lost 6 bases and J lost 7, with 9 bases in between. In DNA, the CDR3 is TGTGCCAGCAGCACAAAGGGTGGCTACACCTTC. Protein sequence: CASSTKGGYTF.

This clonotype was seen at least ten times. The rearrangement links TRBV6-5 to TRBJ2-2; maybe TRBD1 (6 bases). The CDR3 covers 15 residues. Germline CDR1 and CDR2: MNHEY and SVGAGI. V was clipped by 2 bases and J by 4 bases, with 11 bases between them. The CDR3 reads CASSYPGHSTGELFF. In DNA form, the CDR3 reads TGTGCCAGCAGTTACCCGGGACATAGCACCGGGGAGCTGTTTTTT.

The genes are TRBV4-3 and TRBJ1-1; no clear D gene. V lost 2 bases and J 3 bases, leaving 16 bases between the germline ends. The germline CDR1 and CDR2 sequences are LGHNA and YSLEER. This CDR3 region has 16 residues. CDR3 DNA: TGCGCCAGCAGCCAAAGCTTTGCCCGGAGGGACACTGAAGCTTTCTTT. Translating gives CASSQSFARRDTEAFF.

This rearrangement joins TRBV7-9 to TRBJ2-7; D remains unclear. The CDR3 covers 13 residues. V was shortened by 0 bases and J by 5 bases, with 8 bases between the two germline ends. CDR1 SEHNR and CDR2 FQNEAQ come from the germline V gene (reference sequence). Written as DNA, the CDR3 is TGTGCCAGCAGCTTAGCTCCCGGACACGAGCAGTACTTC. It specifies CASSLAPGHEQYF.

This clonotype has a single count. J is TRBJ1-2 and V is TRBV20-1, with TRBD1 as a possible D gene (5 bases). CDR3 length: 15 residues. Germline V gene lookup returns CDR1 DFQATT and CDR2 SNEGSKA (reference sequence). Between the trimmed V and J ends, which lost 6 bases and 4 bases, there was a span of 21 bases. The CDR3: CSAHPWGGGVYGYTF. CDR3 bases: TGCAGTGCCCACCCTTGGGGCGGGGGAGTCTATGGCTACACCTTC.

This clonotype was seen a few times. CDR3 sequence (DNA): TGTGCCAGCACAAAGGGCATAGAACATGGCTACACCTTC. Its protein is CASTKGIEHGYTF. J is TRBJ1-2 and V is TRBV7-6; D remains unclear. The CDR3 extends over 13 amino acids. Trimming removed 7 bases from V and 6 bases from J, with 15 bases in between. Germline-derived CDR1 and CDR2 are SGHVS and FNYEAQ.